This entry lists 13 T cell receptor beta chains sequenced from one sample in a study of tissue T cells after allogeneic stem cell transplantation. Clones were read by immunoSEQ multiplex PCR, and TCRdb kept only the in-frame ones, dropping some. The table lists roughly 3,000 clones, 45% to 50% of them singletons, with roughly 27% in the top ten. Time point in this sample: mouse harvest day 14 after allogeneic transplant. The graft held 10^6 splenic CD5+ T cells and 10^7 T-cell-depleted bone marrow cells. Sequences were obtained from lymph node tissue. The receptors stem from a female BALB/c mouse given C57BL/6 T cells with graft-versus-host disease after an allogeneic hematopoietic cell transplant.

This clone was counted a single time. The germline and genes are mouse ones. The read is 1 residue too short to cover the CDR3 end, so that end is filled in from the germline J gene. The chain recombines TRBV2 with TRBJ2-4; D not resolved. The CDR3 spans 13 residues. Trimming took 1 base from V and 2 from J, leaving 4 bases between them. The V gene's germline CDR1 is LGHNA and CDR2 YSYQKL. The CDR3 region is CASSQGFQNTLYF. The covered CDR3 bases are TGTGCCAGCAGCCAAGGGTTTCAAAACACCTTGTAC.

Remarks on this clone: The gene names here belong to mouse. The CDR3 end falls 1 residue outside the read, so it is completed with the germline J gene. The genes are TRBV13-2 and TRBJ2-5, with D perhaps matching TRBD1 (5 bases). Deletions cut 5 bases from V and 0 bases from J, with 7 bases between. The CDR3 contains 13 residues. CDR1 is NNHNN, CDR2 SYGAGS, per germline (reference sequence). The part of the CDR3 DNA that was read is TGTGCCAGCGGCAGGGTTAACCAAGACACCCAGTAC. Translation gives CASGRVNQDTQY. The entire CDR3 protein reads CASGRVNQDTQYF.

Turning to this clone: Gene names are the mouse ones. The CDR3 goes on 1 residue after the read ends, and that part is filled in from the germline J gene. The chain recombines TRBV1 with TRBJ1-6; D is unclear. TRBJ1-6 is classed as an ORF, of uncertain function. CDR3 length: 13 residues. The germline CDR1 and CDR2 sequences are NSQYPW and LRSPGD (reference sequence). V lost 1 base and J 7 bases, leaving 5 bases between the germline ends. The part of the CDR3 DNA that was read is TGCACCTGCAGTGCAGGGGCGAATTCGCCCCTCTAC. It translates to CTCSAGANSPLY. The entire CDR3 protein is CTCSAGANSPLYF.

Regarding this clone: Gene names are mouse gene names. The read ends 1 residue early relative to the CDR3; the germline J gene fills the gap. This chain links TRBV1 with TRBJ1-1; 7 bases are a match to TRBD1. The CDR3 is 15 amino acids. Germline assignment: CDR1 NSQYPW and CDR2 LRSPGD (reference sequence). V was pared by 0 bases and J by 1 base, with 2 bases of the junction left unmatched. This CDR3 is CTCSADRQGNTEVFF. The covered CDR3 bases are TGCACCTGCAGTGCAGATCGACAGGGGAACACAGAAGTCTTC. Full variable domain (outside the CDR3, taken from reference TRBV1 and TRBJ1-1): VTLLEQNPRWRLVPRGQAVNLRCILKNSQYPWMSWYQQDLQKQLQWLFTLRSPGDKEVKSLPGADYLATRVTDTELRLQVANMSQGRTLYCTCSADRQGNTEVFFGKGTRLTVV.

This clone showed up just once. The junction shows a germline mismatch at one end, possibly a read error. Gene names are mouse gene names. The read ends 1 residue before the CDR3 terminus; that terminus is restored from the germline J gene. Other nucleotide sequences in the sample specify the same CDR3. The V and J genes are TRBV16 and TRBJ2-5; TRBD2 aligns across 12 bases. There are 14 residues in the CDR3. Germline V gene data show CDR1 as SGHSA and CDR2 as FRNQAP. The DNA read from the CDR3 is TGCGCAAGCAGCTTAGACTGGGGGGGCGACACCCAGTAC. Translated, it gives CASSLDWGGDTQY. The whole CDR3 reads CASSLDWGGDTQYF.

This clone was counted a single time. Any gene name here is a mouse gene name. Read sequence stops 1 residue before the CDR3 end, and the germline J gene provides the missing end. The rearrangement uses TRBV13-2 and TRBJ2-7; D is unclear. Germline loops: CDR1 NNHNN, CDR2 SYGAGS (reference sequence). Trimming took off 7 bases at V and 9 bases at J, with 11 bases between the two ends. There are 10 residues in the CDR3. CDR3 DNA (partial): TGTGCCAGCCGTGGGAGAGCACAGTAC. Encoded protein: CASRGRAQY. The complete CDR3 reads CASRGRAQYF.

A note on this clone: The germline and genes are mouse ones. Sequencing ends 1 residue short of the CDR3 end; the germline J gene provides the rest. The chain carries TRBV3 and TRBJ1-2; D might be TRBD1 (5 bases). In germline, CDR1 is SNHLY, CDR2 FYNGKV (reference sequence). The CDR3 extends over 14 amino acids. V lost 4 bases, J lost 1 base, and 10 bases lay in between. CDR3 DNA (partial): TGTGCCAGCAGCTGGGGACGAGGAAACTCCGACTACACC. Encoded protein: CASSWGRGNSDYT. In full, the CDR3 reads CASSWGRGNSDYTF.

This clone was seen more than once but under ten times. All gene names here are mouse names. The CDR3 is cut off 1 residue early in the read; its end comes from the germline J gene. V usage is TRBV12-2 and J usage is TRBJ2-5; 9 nucleotides align to TRBD2. This CDR3 spans 16 amino acids. The junction had 7 bases not matched to a gene; V was cut back by 1 base and J by 3 bases. CDR1 is SGHLS and CDR2 is HYDKME in the germline V gene. The CDR3 bases that were read are TGTGCCAGCTCTCTGAGACCTGGGGGGGTACAAGACACCCAGTAC. Encoded protein: CASSLRPGGVQDTQY. The whole CDR3 sequence is CASSLRPGGVQDTQYF.

Worth noting for this clone: Any gene name here is a mouse gene name. The sequenced fragment ends 1 residue before the CDR3 boundary, so the rest is inferred from the germline J gene. The V and J genes are TRBV5 and TRBJ2-7; 8 nucleotides line up with TRBD2. Losses at the gene ends were 0 bases for V and 3 bases for J; bases not matched to a gene: 4. The CDR3 length is 15 residues. The germline V gene has CDR1 LGHNA and CDR2 YNLKQL (reference sequence). The part of the CDR3 DNA that was read is TGTGCCAGCAGCCAAGATTGGGGGGGGGTCTATGAACAGTAC. Amino acids: CASSQDWGGVYEQY. The whole CDR3 is CASSQDWGGVYEQYF.

Comment on this clone: The gene names here belong to mouse. The read ends 1 residue before the CDR3 terminus; that terminus is restored from the germline J gene. The chain carries TRBV26 and TRBJ1-2; D gene ambiguous. CDR3 length: 12 residues. V lost 4 bases and J 3 bases, leaving 6 bases between the germline ends. Germline V lookup: CDR1 KGHPV, CDR2 FQNQEV (reference sequence). CDR3 DNA (partial): TGTGCCAGCAGTCCTGGCTACTCCGACTACACC. Translation: CASSPGYSDYT. The CDR3 reads in full as CASSPGYSDYTF.

As to this clone: The genes and germline here are from mouse. The CDR3 goes on 1 residue after the read ends, and that part is filled in from the germline J gene. The rearrangement uses TRBV3 and TRBJ2-4, with TRBD1 identical over 8 bases. The CDR3 consists of 14 residues. Germline loops: CDR1 SNHLY, CDR2 FYNGKV (reference sequence). V trimming: 5 bases; J trimming: 7 bases; junction bases outside the gene matches: 8. CDR3 DNA (partial): TGTGCCAGCAGCCTGACAGGGGCGAGAGACACCTTGTAC. Translating it yields CASSLTGARDTLY. The full CDR3 sequence reads CASSLTGARDTLYF.

This clone has more than one count but fewer than ten. Gene and germline names: mouse. Read sequence stops 1 residue before the CDR3 end, and the germline J gene provides the missing end. V usage is TRBV1 and J usage is TRBJ2-2; D possibly corresponds to TRBD1 (5 bases). The CDR3 loop spans 14 amino acids. The germline gives CDR1 NSQYPW, CDR2 LRSPGD (reference sequence). Trimming cost V 3 bases and J 1 base, with 6 bases left between them. The CDR3 DNA, read in part, is TGCACCTGCAGTGCGGACAAAAACACCGGGCAGCTCTAC. Translation: CTCSADKNTGQLY. The full CDR3 reads CTCSADKNTGQLYF. The variable domain in full, with the rest retrieved from reference TRBV1 and TRBJ2-2, is VTLLEQNPRWRLVPRGQAVNLRCILKNSQYPWMSWYQQDLQKQLQWLFTLRSPGDKEVKSLPGADYLATRVTDTELRLQVANMSQGRTLYCTCSADKNTGQLYFGEGSKLTVL.

This clone was observed a single time. The gene names given are mouse names. The observed sequence ends 1 residue before the CDR3 terminus, with the missing tail filled in from the germline J gene. The rearrangement joins TRBV3 to TRBJ2-3; TRBD1 matches 12 bases. The CDR3 extends over 16 amino acids. In germline, CDR1 is SNHLY, CDR2 FYNGKV (reference sequence). Trimming removed 5 bases from V and 0 bases from J; junction bases left unmatched: 3. The part of the CDR3 DNA that was read is TGTGCCAGCAGCCTGGGACAGGGGGCCAGTGCAGAAACGCTGTAT. Encoded protein: CASSLGQGASAETLY. The full CDR3 protein is CASSLGQGASAETLYF.